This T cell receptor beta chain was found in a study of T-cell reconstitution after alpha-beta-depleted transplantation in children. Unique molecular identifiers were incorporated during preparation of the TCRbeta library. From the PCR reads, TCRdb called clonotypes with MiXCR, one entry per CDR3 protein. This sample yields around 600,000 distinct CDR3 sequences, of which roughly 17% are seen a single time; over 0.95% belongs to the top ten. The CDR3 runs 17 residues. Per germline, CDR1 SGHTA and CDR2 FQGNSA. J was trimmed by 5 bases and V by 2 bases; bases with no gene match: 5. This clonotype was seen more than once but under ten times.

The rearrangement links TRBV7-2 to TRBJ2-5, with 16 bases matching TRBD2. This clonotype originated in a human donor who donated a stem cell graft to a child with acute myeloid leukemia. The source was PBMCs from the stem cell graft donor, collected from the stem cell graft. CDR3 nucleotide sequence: TGTGCCAGCAGCTTAACAGGGACTAGCGGGGGGGCCGAGACCCAGTACTTC. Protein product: CASSLTGTSGGAETQYF.